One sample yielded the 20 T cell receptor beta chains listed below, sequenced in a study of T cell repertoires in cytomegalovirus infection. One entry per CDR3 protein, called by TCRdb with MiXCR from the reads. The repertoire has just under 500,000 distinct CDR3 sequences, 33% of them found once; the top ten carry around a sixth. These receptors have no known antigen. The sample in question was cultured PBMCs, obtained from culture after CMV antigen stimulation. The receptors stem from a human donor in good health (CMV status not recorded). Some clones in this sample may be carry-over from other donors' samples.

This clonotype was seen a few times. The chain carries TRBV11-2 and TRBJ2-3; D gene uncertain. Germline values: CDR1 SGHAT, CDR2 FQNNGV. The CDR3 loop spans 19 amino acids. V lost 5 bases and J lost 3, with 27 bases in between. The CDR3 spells CASSRLSRLSVSFTDTQYF. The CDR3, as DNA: TGTGCCAGCAGCCGCCTCTCGAGGCTGAGCGTCAGTTTTACAGATACGCAGTATTTT. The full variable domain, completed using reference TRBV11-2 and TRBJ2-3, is EAGVAQSPRYKIIEKRQSVAFWCNPISGHATLYWYQQILGQGPKLLIQFQNNGVVDDSQLPKDRFSAERLKGVDSTLKIQPAKLEDSAVYLCASSRLSRLSVSFTDTQYFGPGTRLTVL.

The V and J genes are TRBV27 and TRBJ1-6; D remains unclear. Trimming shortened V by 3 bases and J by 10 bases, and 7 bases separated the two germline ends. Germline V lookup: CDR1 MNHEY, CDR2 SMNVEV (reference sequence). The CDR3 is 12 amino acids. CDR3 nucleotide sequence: TGTGCCAGCAGTTTCGGTGGGTCACCCCTCCACTTT. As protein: CASSFGGSPLHF.

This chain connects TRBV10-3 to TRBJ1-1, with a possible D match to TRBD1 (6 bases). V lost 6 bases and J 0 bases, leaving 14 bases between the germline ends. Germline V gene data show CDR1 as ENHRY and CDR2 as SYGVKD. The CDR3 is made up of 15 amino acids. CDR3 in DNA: TGTGCCATCAGGGAGACAGGTGCCATGAACACTGAAGCTTTCTTT. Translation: CAIRETGAMNTEAFF.

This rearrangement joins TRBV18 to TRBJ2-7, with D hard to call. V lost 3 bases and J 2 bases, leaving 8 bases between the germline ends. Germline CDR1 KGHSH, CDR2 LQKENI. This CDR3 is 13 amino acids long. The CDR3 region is CASSPGDTYEQYV. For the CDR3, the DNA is TGTGCCAGCTCACCTGGAGACACCTACGAGCAGTACGTC.

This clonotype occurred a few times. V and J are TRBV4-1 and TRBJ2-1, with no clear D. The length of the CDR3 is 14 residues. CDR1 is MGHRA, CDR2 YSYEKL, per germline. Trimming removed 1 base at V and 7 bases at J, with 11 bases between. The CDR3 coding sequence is TGCGCCAGCAGCCAAGGCCTAATCGGGAATGAGCAGTTCTTC. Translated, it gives CASSQGLIGNEQFF.

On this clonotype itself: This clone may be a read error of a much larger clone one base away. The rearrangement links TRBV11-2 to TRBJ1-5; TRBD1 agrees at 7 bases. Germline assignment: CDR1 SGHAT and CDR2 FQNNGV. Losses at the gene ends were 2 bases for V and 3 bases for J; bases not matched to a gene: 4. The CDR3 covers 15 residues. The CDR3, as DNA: TGTGCCAGCAGCTTAAGGACAGGTCACAATCAGCCCCAGCATTTT. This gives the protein CASSLRTGHNQPQHF. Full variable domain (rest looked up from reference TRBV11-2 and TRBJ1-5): EAGVAQSPRYKIIEKRQSVAFWCNPISGHATLYWYQQILGQGPKLLIQFQNNGVVDDSQLPKDRFSAERLKGVDSTLKIQPAKLEDSAVYLCASSLRTGHNQPQHFGDGTRLSIL.

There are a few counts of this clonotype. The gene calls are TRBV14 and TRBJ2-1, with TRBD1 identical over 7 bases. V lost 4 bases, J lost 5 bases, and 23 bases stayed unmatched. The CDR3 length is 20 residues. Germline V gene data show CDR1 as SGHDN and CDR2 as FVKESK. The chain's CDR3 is CASSLPTGTWTELGNNEQFF. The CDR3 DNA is TGTGCCAGCAGCCTACCGACAGGGACATGGACGGAGTTGGGTAACAATGAGCAGTTCTTC.

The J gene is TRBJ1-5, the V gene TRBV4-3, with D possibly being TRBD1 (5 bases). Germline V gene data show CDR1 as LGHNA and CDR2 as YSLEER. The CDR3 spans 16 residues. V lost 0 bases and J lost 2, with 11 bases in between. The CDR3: CASSQEGPRGNQPQHF. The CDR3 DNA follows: TGCGCCAGCAGCCAAGAGGGGCCAAGGGGCAATCAGCCCCAGCATTTT.

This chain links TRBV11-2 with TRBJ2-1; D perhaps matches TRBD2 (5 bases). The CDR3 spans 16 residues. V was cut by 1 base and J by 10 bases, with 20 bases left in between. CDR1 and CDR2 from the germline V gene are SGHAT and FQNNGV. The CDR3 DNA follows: TGTGCCAGCAGCTTAGCCGTGACTACCATCGCGAGGGAGCAGTTCTTC. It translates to CASSLAVTTIAREQFF.

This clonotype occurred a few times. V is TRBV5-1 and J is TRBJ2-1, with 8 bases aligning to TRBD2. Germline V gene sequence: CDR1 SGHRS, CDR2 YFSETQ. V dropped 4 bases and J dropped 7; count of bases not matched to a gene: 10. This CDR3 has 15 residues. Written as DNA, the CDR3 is TGCGCCAGCAGCCCCTTAACTAGCGGAAGGAATGAGCAGTTCTTC. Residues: CASSPLTSGRNEQFF.

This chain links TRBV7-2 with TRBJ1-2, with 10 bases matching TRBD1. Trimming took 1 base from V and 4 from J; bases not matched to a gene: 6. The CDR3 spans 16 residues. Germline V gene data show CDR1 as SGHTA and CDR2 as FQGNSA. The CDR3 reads CASSLDRDRGSYGYTF. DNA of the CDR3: TGTGCCAGCAGCTTAGACCGGGACAGGGGTTCCTATGGCTACACCTTC.

CDR3 in amino acids: CASSVVAGGEYNEQFF. The DNA of the CDR3 is TGTGCCAGCAGCGTAGTTGCAGGGGGAGAATACAATGAGCAGTTCTTC. The J gene is TRBJ2-1, the V gene TRBV9; 7 nucleotides match TRBD1. The length of the CDR3 is 16 residues. Germline trimming cut 0 bases from V and 4 bases from J; bases unmatched to any gene: 7. The germline gives CDR1 SGDLS, CDR2 YYNGEE.

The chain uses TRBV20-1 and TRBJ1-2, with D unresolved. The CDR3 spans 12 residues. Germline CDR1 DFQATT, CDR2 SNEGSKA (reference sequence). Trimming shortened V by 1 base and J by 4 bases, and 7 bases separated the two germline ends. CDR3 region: CSARGPGYGYTF. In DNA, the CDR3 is TGCAGTGCTAGAGGACCGGGCTATGGCTACACCTTC.

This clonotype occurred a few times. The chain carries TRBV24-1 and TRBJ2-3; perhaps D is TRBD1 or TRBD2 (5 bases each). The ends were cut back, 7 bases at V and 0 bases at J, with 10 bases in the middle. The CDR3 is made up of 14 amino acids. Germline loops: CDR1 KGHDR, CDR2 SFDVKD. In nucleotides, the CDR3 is TGTGCCACCAGGCCCGGGACCAGCACAGATACGCAGTATTTT. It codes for CATRPGTSTDTQYF.

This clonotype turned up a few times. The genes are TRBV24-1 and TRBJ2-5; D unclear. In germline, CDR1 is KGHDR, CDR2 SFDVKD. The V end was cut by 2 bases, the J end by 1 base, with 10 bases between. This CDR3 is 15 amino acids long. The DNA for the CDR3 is TGTGCCACCAGTGATTCTGTCGGCACCCAAGAGACCCAGTACTTC. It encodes CATSDSVGTQETQYF.

CDR3 sequence reads: CSALKYYQSTEAFF. In DNA, the CDR3 is TGCAGTGCTCTCAAATATTATCAATCCACTGAAGCTTTCTTT. The rearrangement links TRBV20-1 to TRBJ1-1; D is unclear. V dropped 5 bases and J dropped 4 bases, with 17 bases sitting between them. CDR3 size: 14 residues. CDR1 is DFQATT, CDR2 SNEGSKA, per germline (reference sequence).

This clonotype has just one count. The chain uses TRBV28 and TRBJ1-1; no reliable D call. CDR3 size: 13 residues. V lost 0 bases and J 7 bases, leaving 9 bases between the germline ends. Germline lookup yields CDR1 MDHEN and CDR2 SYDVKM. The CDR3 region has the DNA TGTGCCAGCAGTTTATGGATCGGAGTTGAAGCTTTCTTT. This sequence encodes CASSLWIGVEAFF.

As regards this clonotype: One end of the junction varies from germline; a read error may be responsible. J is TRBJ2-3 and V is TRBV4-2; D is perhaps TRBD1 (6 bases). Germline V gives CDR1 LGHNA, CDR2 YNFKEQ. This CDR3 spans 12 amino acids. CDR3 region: CASSQGTAVPNF. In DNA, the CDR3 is TGTGCCAGCAGCCAAGGGACAGCCGTCCCAAATTTT.

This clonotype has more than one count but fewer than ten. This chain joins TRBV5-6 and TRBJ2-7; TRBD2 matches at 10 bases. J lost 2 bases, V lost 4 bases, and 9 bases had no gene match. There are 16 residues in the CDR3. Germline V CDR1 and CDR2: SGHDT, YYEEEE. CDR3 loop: CASSELSGLAAYEQYF. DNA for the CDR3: TGTGCCAGCAGCGAACTTAGCGGACTAGCGGCCTACGAGCAGTACTTC. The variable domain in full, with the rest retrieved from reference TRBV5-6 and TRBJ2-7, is DAGVTQSPTHLIKTRGQQVTLRCSPKSGHDTVSWYQQALGQGPQFIFQYYEEEERQRGNFPDRFSGHQFPNYSSELNVNALLLGDSALYLCASSELSGLAAYEQYFGPGTRLTVT.

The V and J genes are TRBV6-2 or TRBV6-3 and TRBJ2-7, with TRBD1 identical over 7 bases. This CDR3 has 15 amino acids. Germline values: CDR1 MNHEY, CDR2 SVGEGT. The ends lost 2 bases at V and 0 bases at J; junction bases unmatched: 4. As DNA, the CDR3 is TGTGCCAGCAGTTACACGGGACAGTCCTCCTACGAGCAGTACTTC. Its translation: CASSYTGQSSYEQYF.